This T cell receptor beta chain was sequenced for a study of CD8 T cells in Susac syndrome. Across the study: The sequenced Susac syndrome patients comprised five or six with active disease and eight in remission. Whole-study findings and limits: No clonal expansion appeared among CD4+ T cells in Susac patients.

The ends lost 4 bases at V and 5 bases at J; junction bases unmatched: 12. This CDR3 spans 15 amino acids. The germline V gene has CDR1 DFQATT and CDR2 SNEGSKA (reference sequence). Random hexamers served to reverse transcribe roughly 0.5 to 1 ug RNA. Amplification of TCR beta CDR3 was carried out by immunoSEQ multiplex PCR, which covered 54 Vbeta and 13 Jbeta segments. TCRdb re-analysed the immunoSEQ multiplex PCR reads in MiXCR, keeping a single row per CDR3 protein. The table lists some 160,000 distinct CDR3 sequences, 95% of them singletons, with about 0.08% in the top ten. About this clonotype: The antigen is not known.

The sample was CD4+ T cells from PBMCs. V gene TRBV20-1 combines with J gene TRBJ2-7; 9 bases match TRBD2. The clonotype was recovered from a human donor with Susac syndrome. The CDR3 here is CSAKKLAGVRDEQYF. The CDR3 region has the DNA TGCAGTGCTAAAAAATTAGCGGGAGTTAGGGACGAGCAGTACTTC.